The entry that follows covers one T cell receptor beta chain sequence. No antigen is known for it. Staining for CD45RO/CCR7/CD25/CD127/CD95/CD27 allowed sorting of CD4+ naive, central memory, regulatory and stem cell-like memory cells. This sample was taken from a study of beta chain features in type 1 diabetes. The CDR3 length is 14 residues. Germline V gene sequence: CDR1 KGHSH, CDR2 LQKENI. V was clipped by 2 bases and J by 2 bases; unmatched bases: 3. Study-level points and caveats: Within each of all four CD4+ subsets, Type 1 diabetes patients had TCRB CDR3s that were moderately but significantly shorter.

The isolated RNA, all of it, was reverse transcribed, so expressed TCRB transcripts were what got sequenced. Repertoires were generated with immunoSEQ multiplex PCR, while TCRdb's copy carries only in-frame clones and drops some. The sample contains 50,000 to 70,000 clones, 52% of which appear only once. Sequencing was carried out using Tregs from blood. This chain uses TRBV18 with TRBJ2-7; 7 nucleotides agree with TRBD1. The clonotype was recovered from a woman between 35 and 50 years old with type 1 diabetes. CDR3 residues: CASSPLGQTYEQYF. Here the CDR3 DNA reads TGTGCCAGCTCACCATTGGGACAGACCTACGAGCAGTACTTC.